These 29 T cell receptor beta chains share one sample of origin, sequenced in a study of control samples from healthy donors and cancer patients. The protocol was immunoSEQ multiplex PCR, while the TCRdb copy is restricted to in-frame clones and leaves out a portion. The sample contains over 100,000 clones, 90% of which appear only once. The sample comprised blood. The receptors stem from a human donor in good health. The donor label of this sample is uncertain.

Here the CDR3 reads CSVERAAYNEQFF. The CDR3 DNA is TGCAGCGTTGAACGGGCGGCCTACAATGAGCAGTTCTTC. The V and J genes are TRBV29-1 and TRBJ2-1; unclear D gene. Germline V gives CDR1 SQVTM, CDR2 ANQGSEA. The V and J ends lost 2 bases and 2 bases respectively, with 7 bases between them. The CDR3 spans 13 residues.

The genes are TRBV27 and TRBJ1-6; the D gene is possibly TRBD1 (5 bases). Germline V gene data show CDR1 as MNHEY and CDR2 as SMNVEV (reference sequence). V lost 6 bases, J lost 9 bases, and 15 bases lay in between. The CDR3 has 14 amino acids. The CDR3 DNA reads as TGTGCCAGCAGCCTGGATTCGGGGGGTTCACCCCTCCACTTT. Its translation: CASSLDSGGSPLHF.

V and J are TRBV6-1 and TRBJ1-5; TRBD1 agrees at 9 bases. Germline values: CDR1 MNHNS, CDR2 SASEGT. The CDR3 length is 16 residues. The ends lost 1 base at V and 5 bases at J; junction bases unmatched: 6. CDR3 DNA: TGTGCCAGCAGTGAAGAGTTGGGGACAGGGTATCAGCCCCAGCATTTT. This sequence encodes CASSEELGTGYQPQHF.

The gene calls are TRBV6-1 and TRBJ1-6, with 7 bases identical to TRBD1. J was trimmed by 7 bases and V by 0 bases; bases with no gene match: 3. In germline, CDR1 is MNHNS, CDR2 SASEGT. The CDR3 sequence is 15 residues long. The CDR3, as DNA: TGTGCCAGCAGTGAAGCAGGGGGCGGGAATTCACCCCTCCACTTT. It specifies CASSEAGGGNSPLHF.

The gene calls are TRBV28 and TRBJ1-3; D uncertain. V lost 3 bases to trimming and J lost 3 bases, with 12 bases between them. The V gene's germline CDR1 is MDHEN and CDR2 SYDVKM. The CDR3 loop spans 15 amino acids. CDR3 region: CASSFRQTGGNTIYF. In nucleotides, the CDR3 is TGTGCCAGCAGTTTTCGGCAGACCGGTGGAAACACCATATATTTT.

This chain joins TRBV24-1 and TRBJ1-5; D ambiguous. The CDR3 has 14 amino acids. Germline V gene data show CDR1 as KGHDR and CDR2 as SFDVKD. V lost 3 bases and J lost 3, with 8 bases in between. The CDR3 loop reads CATSDPGDNQPQHF. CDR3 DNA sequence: TGTGCCACCAGTGATCCGGGAGACAATCAGCCCCAGCATTTT.

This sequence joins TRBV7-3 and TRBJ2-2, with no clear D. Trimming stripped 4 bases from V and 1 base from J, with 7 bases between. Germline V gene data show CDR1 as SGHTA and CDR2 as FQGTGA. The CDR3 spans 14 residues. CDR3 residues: CASSSEMNTGELFF. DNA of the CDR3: TGTGCCAGCAGCTCAGAAATGAACACCGGGGAGCTGTTTTTT.

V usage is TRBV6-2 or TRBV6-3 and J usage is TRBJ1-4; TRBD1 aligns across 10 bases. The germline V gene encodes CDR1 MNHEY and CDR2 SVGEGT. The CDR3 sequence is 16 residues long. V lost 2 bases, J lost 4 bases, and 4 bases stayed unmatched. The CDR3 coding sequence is TGTGCCAGCAGTTACGGCGGGGACAGGGGTAATGAAAAACTGTTTTTT. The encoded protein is CASSYGGDRGNEKLFF.

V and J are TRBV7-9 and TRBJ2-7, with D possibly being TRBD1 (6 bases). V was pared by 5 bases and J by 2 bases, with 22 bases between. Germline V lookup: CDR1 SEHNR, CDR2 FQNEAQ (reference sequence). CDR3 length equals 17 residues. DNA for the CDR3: TGTGCCAGCAGCCCTAGGGCCGGGACAAGGGGGACCTACGAGCAGTACTTC. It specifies CASSPRAGTRGTYEQYF.

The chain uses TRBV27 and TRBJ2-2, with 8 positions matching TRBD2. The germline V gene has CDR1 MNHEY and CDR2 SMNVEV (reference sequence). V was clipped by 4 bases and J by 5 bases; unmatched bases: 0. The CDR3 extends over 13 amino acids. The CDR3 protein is CASSSGGTGELFF. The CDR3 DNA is TGTGCCAGCAGTTCGGGGGGGACCGGGGAGCTGTTTTTT.

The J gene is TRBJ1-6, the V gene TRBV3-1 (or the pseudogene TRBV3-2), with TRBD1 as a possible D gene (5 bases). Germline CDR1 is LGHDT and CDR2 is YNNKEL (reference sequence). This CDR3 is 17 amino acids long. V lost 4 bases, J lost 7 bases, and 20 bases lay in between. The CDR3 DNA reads TGTGCCAGCAGCCCCAACTTCGCCGACAGACAAAATTCACCCCTCCACTTT. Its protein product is CASSPNFADRQNSPLHF.

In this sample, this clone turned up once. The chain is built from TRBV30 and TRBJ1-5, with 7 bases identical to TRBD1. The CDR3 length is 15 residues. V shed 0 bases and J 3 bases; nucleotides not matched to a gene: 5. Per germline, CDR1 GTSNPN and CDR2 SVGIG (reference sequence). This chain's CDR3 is CAWSVRGQINQPQHF. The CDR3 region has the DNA TGTGCCTGGAGTGTACGGGGACAGATCAATCAGCCCCAGCATTTT.

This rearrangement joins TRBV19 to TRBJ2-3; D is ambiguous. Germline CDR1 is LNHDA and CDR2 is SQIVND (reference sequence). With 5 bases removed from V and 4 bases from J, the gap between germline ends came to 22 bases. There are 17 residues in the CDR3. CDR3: CASSLFRTADGSDTQYF. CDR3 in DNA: TGTGCCAGTAGTTTATTTCGGACCGCGGACGGTTCAGATACGCAGTATTTT.

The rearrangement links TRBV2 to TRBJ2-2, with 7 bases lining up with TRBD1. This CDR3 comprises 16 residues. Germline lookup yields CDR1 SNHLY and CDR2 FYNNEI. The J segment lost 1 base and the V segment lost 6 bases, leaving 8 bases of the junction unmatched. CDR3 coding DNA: TGTGCCAGCAGCCAACAGGGGATAGGGAACACCGGGGAGCTGTTTTTT. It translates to CASSQQGIGNTGELFF.

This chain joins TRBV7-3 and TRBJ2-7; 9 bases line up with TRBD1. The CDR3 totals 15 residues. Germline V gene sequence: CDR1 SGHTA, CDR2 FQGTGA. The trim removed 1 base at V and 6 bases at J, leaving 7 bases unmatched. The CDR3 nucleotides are TGTGCCAGCAGCTTAATGGGGACAGGGTGTTGCGAGCAGTACGTC. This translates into CASSLMGTGCCEQYV.

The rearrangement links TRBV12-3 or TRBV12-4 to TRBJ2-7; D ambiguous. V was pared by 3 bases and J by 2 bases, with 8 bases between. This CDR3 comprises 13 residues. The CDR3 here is CASSFQAAYEQYF. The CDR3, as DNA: TGTGCCAGCAGTTTTCAGGCAGCCTACGAGCAGTACTTC.

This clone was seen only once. The CDR3 DNA reads as TGTGCCATCAGTGGGGGAGGGGGGGCCAAGAACACTGAAGCTTTCTTT. It specifies CAISGGGGAKNTEAFF. V is TRBV10-3 and J is TRBJ1-1, with D perhaps TRBD1 (6 bases). Trimming removed 4 bases from V and 1 base from J, with 16 bases in between. Per the germline V gene, CDR1 is ENHRY and CDR2 is SYGVKD. The CDR3 sequence is 16 residues long.

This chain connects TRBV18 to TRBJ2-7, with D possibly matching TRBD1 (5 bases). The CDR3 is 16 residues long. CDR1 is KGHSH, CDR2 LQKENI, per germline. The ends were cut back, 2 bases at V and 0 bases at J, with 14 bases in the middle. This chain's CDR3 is CASSPAFYRSSYEQYF. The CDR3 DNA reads TGTGCCAGCTCACCAGCCTTTTACAGGAGCTCCTACGAGCAGTACTTC.

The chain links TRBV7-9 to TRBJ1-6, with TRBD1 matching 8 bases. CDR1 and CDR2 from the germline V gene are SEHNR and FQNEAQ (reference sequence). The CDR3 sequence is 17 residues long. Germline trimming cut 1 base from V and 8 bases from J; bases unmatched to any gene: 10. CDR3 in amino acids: CASSLDFPDRADSPLHF. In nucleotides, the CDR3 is TGTGCCAGCAGCTTAGATTTCCCGGACAGGGCCGATTCACCCCTCCACTTT.

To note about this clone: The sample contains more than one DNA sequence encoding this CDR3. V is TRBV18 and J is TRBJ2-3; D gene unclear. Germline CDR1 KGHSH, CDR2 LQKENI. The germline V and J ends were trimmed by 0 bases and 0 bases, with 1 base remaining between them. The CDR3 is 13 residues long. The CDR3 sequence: CASSPPSTDTQYF. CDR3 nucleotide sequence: TGTGCCAGCTCACCACCTAGCACAGATACGCAGTATTTT.

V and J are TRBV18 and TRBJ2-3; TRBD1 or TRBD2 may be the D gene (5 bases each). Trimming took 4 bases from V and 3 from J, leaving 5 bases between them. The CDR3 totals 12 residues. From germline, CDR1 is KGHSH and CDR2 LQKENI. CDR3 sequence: CASSRGTDTQYF. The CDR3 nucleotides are TGTGCCAGCTCACGGGGGACAGATACGCAGTATTTT.

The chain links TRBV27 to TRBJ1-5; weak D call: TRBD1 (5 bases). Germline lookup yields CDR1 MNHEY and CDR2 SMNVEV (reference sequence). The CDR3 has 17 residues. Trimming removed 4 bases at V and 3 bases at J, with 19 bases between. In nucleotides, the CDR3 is TGTGCCAGCAGTTCTACACCCCCCGACAGATACAATCAGCCCCAGCATTTT. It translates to CASSSTPPDRYNQPQHF.

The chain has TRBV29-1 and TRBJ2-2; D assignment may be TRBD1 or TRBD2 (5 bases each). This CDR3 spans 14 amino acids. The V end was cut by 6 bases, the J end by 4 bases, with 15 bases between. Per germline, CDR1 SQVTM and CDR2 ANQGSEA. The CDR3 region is CSVGRGAGTGELFF. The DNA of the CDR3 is TGCAGCGTGGGAAGAGGGGCAGGCACCGGGGAGCTGTTTTTT.

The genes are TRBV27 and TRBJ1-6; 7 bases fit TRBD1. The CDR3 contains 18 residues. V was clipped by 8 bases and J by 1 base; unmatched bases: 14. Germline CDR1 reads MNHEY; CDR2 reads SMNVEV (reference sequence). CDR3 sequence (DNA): TGTGCCAGCGGACTGACAGGGACCTTAATTTCCTATAATTCACCCCTCCACTTT. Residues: CASGLTGTLISYNSPLHF.

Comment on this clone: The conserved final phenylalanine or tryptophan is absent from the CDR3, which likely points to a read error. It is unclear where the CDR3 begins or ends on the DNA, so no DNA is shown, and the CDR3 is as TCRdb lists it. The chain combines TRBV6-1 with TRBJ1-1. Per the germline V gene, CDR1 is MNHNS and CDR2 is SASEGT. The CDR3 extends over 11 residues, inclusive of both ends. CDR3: CASSEGEGLGR.

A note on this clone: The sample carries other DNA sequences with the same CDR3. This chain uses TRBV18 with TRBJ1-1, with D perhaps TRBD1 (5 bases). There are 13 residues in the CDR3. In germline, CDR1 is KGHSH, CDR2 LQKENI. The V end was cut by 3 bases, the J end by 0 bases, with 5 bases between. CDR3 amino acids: CASSPGVNTEAFF. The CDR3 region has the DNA TGTGCCAGCTCACCGGGGGTGAACACTGAAGCTTTCTTT.

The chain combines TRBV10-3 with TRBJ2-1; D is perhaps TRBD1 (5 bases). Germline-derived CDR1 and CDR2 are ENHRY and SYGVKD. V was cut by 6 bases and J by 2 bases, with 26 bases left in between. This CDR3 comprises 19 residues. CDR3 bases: TGTGCCATCAGGAACCTGTCCCTCGTTTCCGGACAAGCCTACAATGAGCAGTTCTTC. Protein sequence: CAIRNLSLVSGQAYNEQFF.

This chain's CDR3 is CASSEGFPGELFF. CDR3 DNA: TGTGCCAGCAGTGAGGGGTTCCCCGGGGAGCTGTTTTTT. The chain couples TRBV12-3 or TRBV12-4 to TRBJ2-2, with D possibly being TRBD1 or TRBD2 (5 bases each). The V gene lost 5 bases and the J gene lost 6 bases, with 10 bases spanning the gap. This CDR3 has 13 residues.

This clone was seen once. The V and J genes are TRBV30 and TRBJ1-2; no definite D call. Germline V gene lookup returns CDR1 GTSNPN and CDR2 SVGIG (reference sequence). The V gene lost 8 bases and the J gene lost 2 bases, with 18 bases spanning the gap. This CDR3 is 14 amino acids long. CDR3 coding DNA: TGTGCCGCCAGCCCGGGCCAGAGGAACTATGGCTACACCTTC. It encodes CAASPGQRNYGYTF.